Below are 2 T cell receptor beta chains sequenced from a single sample in a study of post-analysis software for immune sequencing data. Broader study findings: Five or six TRBV segments were more frequent in patients than controls; TRBV5-6, TRBV5-1 and TRBV20-1 belonged to this group.

Unique molecular identifiers were built into the TCR beta cDNA libraries. TCRdb re-analysed the PCR reads in MiXCR, keeping a single row per CDR3 protein. The profile shows about 200,000 distinct CDR3 sequences, 29% of them singletons. The antigens for these receptors are not known. Sequencing was carried out using blood. The receptors here all came from a girl aged 2-17 years with multiple sclerosis.

As regards this clonotype: A read error may explain this, as a much larger clone is one base away. The chain combines TRBV10-3 with TRBJ2-1; TRBD2 might be the D (5 bases). CDR1 is ENHRY and CDR2 is SYGVKD in the germline V gene. The CDR3 has 13 amino acids. The CDR3 spells CAVSEGSPNEQFF. CDR3 DNA: TGTGCCGTCAGTGAGGGCAGTCCCAATGAGCAGTTCTTC.

This clonotype was counted a few times. The chain couples TRBV12-3 or TRBV12-4 to TRBJ1-1, with D perhaps TRBD1 (6 bases). V shed 5 bases and J shed 6 bases, with 13 bases lying between them. The CDR3 consists of 13 residues. The CDR3 reads CASSQQGIAEAFF. The CDR3 DNA reads as TGTGCCAGCAGTCAACAGGGTATAGCTGAAGCTTTCTTT.